This T cell receptor beta chain is drawn from a study of cytomegalovirus exposure and HLA in healthy donors. Study-wide points: When analyzed later, a missense DCLRE1C variant was found to be linked to TCR beta V- and J-gene trimming.

The PCR made use of 60 Vbeta and 13 Jbeta primers. Per the authors' pipeline: Later analysis identified approximately 80 million unique TCR beta chains, approximately 10 million shared. Clones were read by immunoSEQ multiplex PCR, and TCRdb kept only the in-frame ones, dropping some. That table furnishes V, J and clone size, whereas the DNA furnished D and trimming. This sample yields approximately 160,000 clones, of which 84% are seen a single time; 4.8% belongs to the top ten. These donors, healthy bone marrow donors, were studied. As to this clone: Its cognate antigen is unknown.

Germline loops: CDR1 SGHAT, CDR2 FQNNGV. The ends lost 4 bases at V and 3 bases at J; junction bases unmatched: 2. CDR3 length: 14 residues. The source material was PBMCs. This receptor was identified in a girl between 5 and 17 years old in good health and CMV-seropositive. The chain employs TRBV11-2 and TRBJ1-1, with TRBD1 identical over 10 bases. The CDR3 loop is CASSSGTGDTEAFF. In DNA form, the CDR3 reads TGTGCCAGCAGCTCCGGGACAGGGGACACTGAAGCTTTCTTT.